This T cell receptor beta chain was observed in a study of identical twins. General observations from the study: Findings depended on cross-sectional statistics rather than tracking the same donors. Excess twin sharing in beta out-of-frame sequences was weaker.

Among all donors, each was a healthy Caucasian. The CDR3 runs to 12 residues. V was cut by 1 base and J by 9 bases, with 7 bases left in between. Germline CDR1 is MGHRA and CDR2 is YSYEKL. This clonotype was observed a handful of times. Its target is unknown. A universal primer binding site was introduced by template switching. The final cDNA contained unique molecular identifiers. In TCRdb, the 5' RACE reads were re-called with MiXCR into one record per CDR3 protein. The sample lists 1,800,000 or so distinct CDR3 sequences; about 31% were seen once. The receptor was isolated from a newborn girl in good health. The chain has TRBV4-1 and TRBJ2-1, with D unresolved. The sample comprised cord blood. CDR3 in amino acids: CASSQVLSEQFF. In nucleotides, the CDR3 is TGCGCCAGCAGCCAAGTTCTCTCTGAGCAGTTCTTC.